This TCR beta chain was recorded in a study of technical replicates of blood from a handful of donors (dated by TCRdb to the late 2010s). Spanning cysteine to phenylalanine, the CDR3 consists of 18 amino acids. Just the 54-base CDR3 DNA is kept, in frame starting at base 1. From a lookup of the germline V gene (reference sequence), CDR1 and CDR2 are LNHDA and SQIVND. V and J are trimmed by 10 bases and 5 bases, and the gene matches miss 14 bases of the junction. Details on this clone: Its cognate antigen has yet to be identified. Per-nucleotide qualities are absent, and no much larger clonotype sits a single base away.

The library was produced with the immunoSEQ multiplex PCR assay. TCRdb carries this immuneACCESS record with in-frame sequences only. Its versions omit some clonotypes, under half of them owing to an unresolved V gene in the studies checked, with the rest unexplained. Within this sample are tens of thousands of clones, with roughly 94% of them counted one time only. Of the sample, 0.25% to 0.3% is held by the ten largest clones. This clonotype was sampled from a human donor in good health. The sample taken for sequencing was T cells isolated from PBMCs. The chain employs TRBV19 and TRBJ2-2; a stretch of 15 junction bases matches TRBD2. The bases are TGTGCCACCGACAGGGGGTGGGGACTAGCGGGAGGAACCGGGGAGCTGTTTTTT. The translation is CATDRGWGLAGGTGELFF.